The clone carrying this T cell receptor beta chain showed up just once. These data originate in a study of OX40 agonist ivuxolimab in advanced cancers. Sequencing was performed with immunoSEQ multiplex PCR; in TCRdb, only in-frame clones are kept and a portion is missing. The profile covers tens of thousands of clones, with roughly nine tenths appearing a single time and over 3.5% taken by the ten largest. The germline V gene has CDR1 LNHNV and CDR2 YYDKDF (reference sequence). This CDR3 contains 14 residues. V lost 6 bases to trimming and J lost 6 bases, with 17 bases between them. The V and J genes are TRBV15 and TRBJ1-2; a possible D gene is TRBD1 (5 bases). Sample: CD4+ or CD8+ T cells sorted from blood, taken in a trial of the OX40 agonist ivuxolimab. This clonotype was obtained from an adult with an advanced solid tumor such as melanoma, head and neck, liver or kidney cancer. CDR3 in amino acids: CATRDLGGIHGYTF. In DNA form, the CDR3 reads TGTGCCACCAGAGACCTCGGGGGGATCCATGGCTACACCTTC.